A single sample gave rise to the 15 T cell receptor beta chains below, sequenced in a study of T cell responses to AZD1222 COVID-19 vaccine. Data came from immunoSEQ multiplex PCR; TCRdb stores just in-frame clones and leaves some out. The table shows 90,000 to 140,000 clones, with about four fifths occurring only once. Sequencing used peripheral blood, obtained on day 0 of AZD1222 vaccination. These receptors all stem from an adult in good health.

The chain has TRBV12-3 or TRBV12-4 and TRBJ1-5, with no clear D. V dropped 6 bases and J dropped 7 bases, with 10 bases sitting between them. CDR3 length: 12 amino acids. The CDR3 here is CASSLRGQPQHF. For the CDR3, the DNA is TGTGCCAGCAGCCTGAGAGGACAGCCCCAGCATTTT.

The chain recombines TRBV28 with TRBJ2-7; D tentatively reads TRBD1 or TRBD2 (6 bases each). CDR1 and CDR2 from the germline V gene are MDHEN and SYDVKM. The CDR3 loop spans 15 amino acids. V shed 6 bases and J shed 0 bases, with 15 bases lying between them. The chain's CDR3 is CASSSGGSSSYEQYF. In DNA form, the CDR3 reads TGTGCCAGCAGCTCCGGGGGCTCAAGCTCCTACGAGCAGTACTTC.

This chain uses TRBV7-2 with TRBJ2-7; 8 bases align to TRBD2. Trimming cost V 5 bases and J 7 bases; bases outside gene matches: 13. Germline loops: CDR1 SGHTA, CDR2 FQGNSA. The length of the CDR3 is 15 residues. The CDR3 nucleotides read TGTGCCAGCAGCCGCTCTGGAGCGGGGGATTATGAGCAGTACTTC. Protein: CASSRSGAGDYEQYF.

This chain joins TRBV5-4 and TRBJ1-4; D is possibly TRBD1 (5 bases). The V and J ends lost 0 bases and 2 bases respectively, with 17 bases between them. Germline CDR1 and CDR2: SGHNT and YYREEE (reference sequence). CDR3 length: 18 residues. The CDR3 loop is CASSLVLPGVLTNEKLFF. The DNA for the CDR3 is TGTGCCAGCAGCTTGGTCCTGCCGGGGGTCCTGACTAATGAAAAACTGTTTTTT.

J is TRBJ2-3 and V is TRBV6-5; no clear D. The V gene lost 2 bases and the J gene lost 2 bases, with 11 bases spanning the gap. This CDR3 is built from 15 residues. Germline V gene lookup returns CDR1 MNHEY and CDR2 SVGAGI. CDR3 protein: CASSYGLLITDTQYF. The CDR3 DNA sequence: TGTGCCAGCAGTTACGGGCTACTTATCACAGATACGCAGTATTTT.

This chain joins TRBV27 and TRBJ1-1; 7 bases agree with TRBD1. V lost 5 bases to trimming and J lost 1 base; unmatched junction nucleotides: 4. This CDR3 is built from 14 residues. Germline CDR1 MNHEY, CDR2 SMNVEV (reference sequence). This CDR3 reads CASSQQGSNTEAFF. The CDR3 DNA sequence: TGTGCCAGCAGTCAACAGGGGTCGAACACTGAAGCTTTCTTT.

This clone was found a few times. This chain connects TRBV5-6 to TRBJ1-2; 7 bases agree with TRBD1. From germline, CDR1 is SGHDT and CDR2 YYEEEE. There are 13 residues in the CDR3. The J segment lost 6 bases and the V segment lost 3 bases, leaving 5 bases of the junction unmatched. The DNA for the CDR3 is TGTGCCAGCAGCTCACAGGGGAAACATGGCTACACCTTC. Its protein is CASSSQGKHGYTF.

The genes are TRBV9 and TRBJ1-2; 7 nucleotides match TRBD1. The CDR3 spans 13 residues. The germline V gene has CDR1 SGDLS and CDR2 YYNGEE. J lost 4 bases, V lost 3 bases, and 3 bases had no gene match. The CDR3: CASSDDRAYGYTF. Here the CDR3 DNA reads TGTGCCAGCAGCGACGACAGGGCCTATGGCTACACCTTC.

The V gene is TRBV5-6, the J gene TRBJ2-3; D gene unclear. This CDR3 has 13 amino acids. Germline CDR1 reads SGHDT; CDR2 reads YYEEEE. Trimming removed 4 bases at V and 2 bases at J, with 8 bases between. CDR3: CASSPRITDTQYF. The CDR3 DNA is TGTGCCAGCAGCCCGCGGATCACAGATACGCAGTATTTT.

The chain combines TRBV7-8 with TRBJ2-7; TRBD1 aligns across 7 bases. This CDR3 region has 15 residues. From germline, CDR1 is SGHVS and CDR2 FQNEAQ. V was clipped by 1 base and J by 5 bases; unmatched bases: 8. The CDR3 DNA reads TGTGCCAGCAGCTTAGTTTCTGGCGACAGGGACGAGCAGTACTTC. As protein: CASSLVSGDRDEQYF.

This sequence joins TRBV4-3 and TRBJ1-2, with 10 bases lining up with TRBD1. CDR1 and CDR2 from the germline V gene are LGHNA and YSLEER. This CDR3 region has 15 residues. The V gene end was trimmed by 1 base and the J gene end by 6 bases; junction bases not matched to a gene: 5. CDR3 sequence (DNA): TGCGCCAGCAGCCAAGCGGGACAGGGGAAGAATGGCTACACCTTC. Translation: CASSQAGQGKNGYTF.

The genes are TRBV4-3 and TRBJ1-5; 8 bases are a match to TRBD1. The CDR3 runs to 17 residues. V lost 1 base and J lost 0; bases outside the gene matches: 5. Germline values: CDR1 LGHNA, CDR2 YSLEER. The CDR3, as DNA: TGCGCCAGCAGCCAAGGGACAGGGCCGTATAGCAATCAGCCCCAGCATTTT. It encodes CASSQGTGPYSNQPQHF.

In DNA, the CDR3 is TGTGCCAGCAGCTTGGAGCCGCGGAAAGAGCAGTACTTC. This gives the protein CASSLEPRKEQYF. The chain couples TRBV5-4 to TRBJ2-7; D is unresolved. The CDR3 loop spans 13 amino acids. Between the trimmed V and J ends, which lost 0 bases and 7 bases, there was a span of 11 bases. Germline V gene lookup returns CDR1 SGHNT and CDR2 YYREEE (reference sequence).

The chain recombines TRBV5-1 with TRBJ2-3; D unclear. V was shortened by 0 bases and J by 0 bases, with 8 bases between the two germline ends. The CDR3 spans 15 residues. Germline assignment: CDR1 SGHRS and CDR2 YFSETQ. The CDR3 DNA follows: TGCGCCAGCAGCTTGGTTTCCGGAAGCACAGATACGCAGTATTTT. Translation: CASSLVSGSTDTQYF.

The chain links TRBV9 to TRBJ1-4; maybe TRBD1 (6 bases). Germline CDR1 is SGDLS and CDR2 is YYNGEE. Trimming removed 2 bases at V and 7 bases at J, with 12 bases between. The CDR3 consists of 14 residues. The CDR3 here is CASSVGGRGEKLFF. CDR3 bases: TGTGCCAGCAGCGTGGGGGGGCGCGGTGAAAAACTGTTTTTT.